This T cell receptor (beta chain) was sequenced in a study of blood T cell repertoires in COVID-19. Study overall: Samples representing acute and convalescent COVID-19 were sourced from the United States, Italy and Spain. The analysed material was cDNA or gDNA that came from T cells, B-cell-depleted T cells, or PBMCs.

Sequencing was performed with immunoSEQ multiplex PCR; in TCRdb, only in-frame clones are kept and a portion is missing. Among 60,000 to 70,000 clones, approximately 81% were seen once, and the ten largest hold 8.5% to 10%. This CDR3 has 16 residues. V shed 0 bases, J shed 0 bases, and the junction held 4 bases outside the gene matches. The germline CDR1 and CDR2 sequences are SGDLS and YYNGEE. This receptor was obtained from a man in his fifties with active COVID-19. The specimen was peripheral blood. V usage is TRBV9 and J usage is TRBJ2-3; 7 nucleotides agree with TRBD2. As DNA, the CDR3 is TGTGCCAGCAGCGTAGGGGTAGCGGGCAGCACAGATACGCAGTATTTT. This translates into CASSVGVAGSTDTQYF.